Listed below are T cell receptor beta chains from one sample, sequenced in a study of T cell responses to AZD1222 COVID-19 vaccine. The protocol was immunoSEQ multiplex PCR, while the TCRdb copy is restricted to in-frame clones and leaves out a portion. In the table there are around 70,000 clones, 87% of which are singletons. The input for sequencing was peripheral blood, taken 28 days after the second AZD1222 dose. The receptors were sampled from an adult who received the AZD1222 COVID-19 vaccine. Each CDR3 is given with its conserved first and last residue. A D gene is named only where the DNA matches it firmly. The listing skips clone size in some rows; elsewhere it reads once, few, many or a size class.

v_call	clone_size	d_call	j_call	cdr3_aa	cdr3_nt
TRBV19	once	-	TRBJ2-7	CASKLAGTYEQYF	TGTGCCAGTAAGTTGGCGGGAACCTACGAGCAGTACTTC
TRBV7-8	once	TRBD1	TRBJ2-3	CASSLEGRGRDTQYF	TGTGCCAGCAGCTTAGAGGGCAGGGGGCGGGATACGCAGTATTTT
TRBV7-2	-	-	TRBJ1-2	CASTDPRGYGYTF	TGTGCCAGCACCGACCCCAGGGGCTATGGCTACACCTTC
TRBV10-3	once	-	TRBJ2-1	CAIRAGPSYNEQFF	TGTGCCATCAGGGCGGGGCCGTCCTACAATGAGCAGTTCTTC
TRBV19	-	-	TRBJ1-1	CASRRQGQQAFF	TGTGCCAGTAGAAGGCAGGGCCAGCAAGCTTTCTTT
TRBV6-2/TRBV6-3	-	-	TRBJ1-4	CASSPGGRNNEKLFF	TGTGCCAGCAGCCCCGGGGGACGGAATAATGAAAAACTGTTTTTT
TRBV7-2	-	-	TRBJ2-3	CASSITNRDPRPQYF	TGTGCCAGCAGCATAACTAACCGGGACCCGAGGCCGCAGTATTTT
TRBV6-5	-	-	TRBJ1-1	CASADSMNTEAFF	TGTGCCAGCGCGGACAGCATGAACACTGAAGCTTTCTTT
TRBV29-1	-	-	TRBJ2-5	CSVEPGMETQYF	TGCAGCGTTGAACCGGGAATGGAGACCCAGTACTTC
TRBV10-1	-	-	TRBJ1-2	CASSGRVNGYTF	TGCGCCAGCAGTGGCAGGGTGAATGGCTACACCTTC
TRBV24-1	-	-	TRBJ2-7	CATSGGPGGAASYEQYF	TGTGCCACCAGTGGGGGCCCTGGGGGGGCGGCATCCTACGAGCAGTACTTC
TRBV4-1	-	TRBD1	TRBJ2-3	CASSQARQGAIGDTQYF	TGCGCCAGCAGCCAAGCCCGACAGGGGGCTATTGGAGATACGCAGTATTTT
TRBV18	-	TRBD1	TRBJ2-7	CASSPRTGDSSYEQYF	TGTGCCAGCTCACCTAGGACAGGGGACAGCTCCTACGAGCAGTACTTC
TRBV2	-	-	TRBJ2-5	CASSERLGLETQYF	TGTGCCAGCAGTGAGAGACTCGGACTAGAGACCCAGTACTTC
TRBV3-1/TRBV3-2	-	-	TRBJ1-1	CASSQDLSNTEAFF	TGTGCCAGCAGCCAAGATCTGTCAAACACTGAAGCTTTCTTT
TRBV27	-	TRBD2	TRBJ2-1	CASRGGSLSYNEQFF	TGTGCCAGCAGGGGCGGGAGTCTCTCCTACAATGAGCAGTTCTTC
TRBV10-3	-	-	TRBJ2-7	CAIEQGPPSYEQYF	TGTGCCATAGAACAGGGCCCTCCCTCCTACGAGCAGTACTTC
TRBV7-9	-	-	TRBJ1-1	CASSETLGTFF	TGTGCCAGCAGCGAGACTCTAGGGACTTTCTTT
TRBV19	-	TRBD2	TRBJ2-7	CASRPGRGGQNEQYF	TGTGCCAGTAGGCCCGGGCGGGGGGGCCAAAACGAGCAGTACTTC
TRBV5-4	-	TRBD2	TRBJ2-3	CASSFTLRTSGTDTQYF	TGTGCCAGCAGCTTTACTCTCCGGACTAGCGGCACAGATACGCAGTATTTT
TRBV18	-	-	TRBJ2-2	CASSPPGGTGELFF	TGTGCCAGCTCACCACCAGGCGGCACCGGGGAGCTGTTTTTT
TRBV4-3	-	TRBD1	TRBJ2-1	CASSQAGTGYNEQFF	TGCGCCAGCAGCCAAGCCGGGACAGGGTACAATGAGCAGTTCTTC
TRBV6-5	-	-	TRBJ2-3	CASSSLAALSTDTQYF	TGTGCCAGCAGTTCTTTAGCGGCCCTCAGCACAGATACGCAGTATTTT
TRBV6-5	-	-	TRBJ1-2	CASKDYYGYTF	TGTGCCAGCAAGGATTACTATGGCTACACCTTC
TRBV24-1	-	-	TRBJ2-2	CATSETGNAGELFF	TGTGCCACCAGTGAAACAGGGAATGCCGGGGAGCTGTTTTTT
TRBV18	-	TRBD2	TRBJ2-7	CASSPPGGSRYEQYF	TGTGCCAGCTCACCACCGGGCGGGAGCAGATACGAGCAGTACTTC
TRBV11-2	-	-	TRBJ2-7	CASSLANSYEQYF	TGTGCCAGCAGCTTAGCTAACTCCTACGAGCAGTACTTC
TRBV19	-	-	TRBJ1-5	CASSIVRTDNQPQHF	TGTGCCAGTAGTATAGTAAGGACAGACAATCAGCCCCAGCATTTT
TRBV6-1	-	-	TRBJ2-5	CASSAGTQSKQETQYF	TGTGCCAGCAGTGCCGGGACACAATCTAAACAAGAGACCCAGTACTTC
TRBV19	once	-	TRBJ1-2	CASSIGGRNGYTF	TGTGCCAGTAGTATCGGGGGACGGAATGGCTACACCTTC
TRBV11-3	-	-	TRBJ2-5	CASSLTTGTQYF	TGTGCCAGCAGCTTAACCACAGGGACCCAGTACTTC
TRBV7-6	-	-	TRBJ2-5	CASITLGRGEETQYF	TGTGCCAGCATCACGCTCGGGCGGGGTGAAGAGACCCAGTACTTC
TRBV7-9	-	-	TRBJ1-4	CASSLTSATNEKLFF	TGTGCCAGCAGCTTGACATCTGCAACTAATGAAAAACTGTTTTTT
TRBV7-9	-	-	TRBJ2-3	CASSVTGTDTQYF	TGTGCCAGCAGCGTAACAGGCACAGATACGCAGTATTTT
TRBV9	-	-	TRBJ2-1	CASSVERGINEQFF	TGTGCCAGCAGCGTAGAGAGAGGTATCAATGAGCAGTTCTTC
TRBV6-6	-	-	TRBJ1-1	CASSLLTGGIEAFF	TGTGCCAGCAGCCTCTTGACAGGAGGGATTGAAGCTTTCTTT
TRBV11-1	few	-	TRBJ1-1	CASRQHDEAFF	TGTGCCAGCAGGCAACACGATGAAGCTTTCTTT
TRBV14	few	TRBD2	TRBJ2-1	CASSVVSGSVEQFF	TGTGCCAGCAGCGTAGTTAGCGGGAGTGTTGAGCAGTTCTTC
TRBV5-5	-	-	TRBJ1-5	CASSLGQYSNQPQHF	TGTGCCAGCAGCTTGGGGCAGTATAGCAATCAGCCCCAGCATTTT
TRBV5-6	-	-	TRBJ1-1	CASSSGETEAFF	TGTGCCAGCAGCAGCGGGGAGACTGAAGCTTTCTTT
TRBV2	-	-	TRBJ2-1	CASSESRLAEQFF	TGTGCCAGCAGTGAAAGTAGGCTAGCGGAGCAGTTCTTC
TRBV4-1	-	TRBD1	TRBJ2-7	CASSQERDRDRGAYEQYF	TGCGCCAGCAGCCAAGAGAGGGACCGGGACAGAGGTGCCTACGAGCAGTACTTC
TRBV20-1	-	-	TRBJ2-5	CSARRSETQYF	TGCAGTGCTAGGAGGTCAGAGACCCAGTACTTC
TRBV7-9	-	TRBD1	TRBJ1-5	CASSSGTGSSNQPQHF	TGTGCCAGCAGCTCCGGGACAGGGAGTAGCAATCAGCCCCAGCATTTT
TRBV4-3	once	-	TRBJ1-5	CASSQDRGNQPQHF	TGCGCCAGCAGCCAAGATCGGGGGAATCAGCCCCAGCATTTT
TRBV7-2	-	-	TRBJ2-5	CASSSAPARVETQYF	TGTGCCAGCAGCTCAGCCCCGGCCAGGGTAGAGACCCAGTACTTC
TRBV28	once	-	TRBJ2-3	CAGRTPGGSTDTQYF	TGTGCCGGGAGGACTCCCGGCGGTAGCACAGATACGCAGTATTTT
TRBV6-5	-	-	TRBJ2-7	CASSYSRGNHEQYF	TGTGCCAGCAGTTACTCGAGAGGGAACCACGAGCAGTACTTC
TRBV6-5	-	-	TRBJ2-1	CASRGTVRHEQFF	TGTGCCAGCAGGGGGACTGTTAGGCATGAGCAGTTCTTC
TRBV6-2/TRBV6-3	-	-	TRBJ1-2	CASSYSVGDYGYTF	TGTGCCAGCAGTTACTCCGTAGGAGACTATGGCTACACCTTC
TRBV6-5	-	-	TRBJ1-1	CASRQQGDTEAFF	TGTGCCAGCAGACAACAGGGCGACACTGAAGCTTTCTTT
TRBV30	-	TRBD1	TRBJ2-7	CAWSPGTGAAFYEQYF	TGTGCCTGGAGTCCCGGGACAGGGGCGGCTTTCTACGAGCAGTACTTC
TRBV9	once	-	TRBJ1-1	CASSAKAGLSNTEAFF	TGTGCCAGCAGCGCTAAGGCGGGGCTCTCGAACACTGAAGCTTTCTTT
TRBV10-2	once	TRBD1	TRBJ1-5	CASSEQGANQPQHF	TGCGCCAGCAGTGAACAGGGGGCGAATCAGCCCCAGCATTTT
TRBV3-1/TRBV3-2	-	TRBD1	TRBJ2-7	CASSVGQGTQYF	TGTGCCAGCAGCGTAGGACAGGGAACGCAGTACTTC
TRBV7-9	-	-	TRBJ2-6	CASSQDSPSGANVLTF	TGTGCCAGCAGCCAGGACAGCCCCTCTGGGGCCAACGTCCTGACTTTC
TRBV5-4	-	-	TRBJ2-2	CASSLSINSLGRSGELFF	TGTGCCAGCAGCTTGTCCATCAACTCACTTGGACGGTCCGGGGAGCTGTTTTTT
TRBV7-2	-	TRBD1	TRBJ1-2	CASSLSDRGDYGYTF	TGTGCCAGCAGCTTATCGGACAGGGGGGACTATGGCTACACCTTC
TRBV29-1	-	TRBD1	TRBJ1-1	CSLRQGEGTEAFF	TGCAGCTTACGACAGGGGGAAGGCACTGAAGCTTTCTTT